Sequencing of this T cell receptor beta chain was carried out in a study of a mutant IDH1 vaccine in newly diagnosed glioma. Study in general: Treatment recipients were approximately 62% male and around 40% female, and their mean age was around 40 years.

TCRdb's copy holds only in-frame clones and misses some; the assay was immunoSEQ multiplex PCR. The repertoire has about 69,000 clones, 80% to 90% of them found once; the top ten carry approximately 2.6%. Time point in this sample: baseline, week 1 (first vaccination visit). Treatment defined: pre-vaccination baseline after standard-of-care therapy. The clonotype comes from a man between 25 and 39 years old with glioma. The specimen was PBMCs, collected from a glioma patient treated with radiotherapy, temozolomide or both.

CDR3 nucleotide sequence: TGTGCTAGTGGGGAAAGGGGGGCAGGCTACGAGCAGTACTTC. Translation gives CASGERGAGYEQYF. V usage is TRBV12-5 and J usage is TRBJ2-7; the D gene could be TRBD1 or TRBD2 (6 bases each). Per germline, CDR1 LGHNT and CDR2 FRNRAP. Trimming left V 6 bases short and J 3 bases short, with 15 bases between. CDR3 size: 14 residues.